These 13 T cell receptor beta chains were sequenced from one sample in a study of blood T cell repertoires in COVID-19. Using immunoSEQ multiplex PCR, the repertoire was profiled, and TCRdb retains in-frame clones only, with some absent. Of some 80,000 clones in the sample, around four fifths were seen once. Specimen: peripheral blood. The receptors derive from a human donor in a cohort sampled during active COVID-19.

The CDR3 here is CASSRADGDEQYF. CDR3 nucleotides: TGTGCCAGCAGCAGGGCCGACGGGGACGAGCAGTACTTC. J is TRBJ2-7 and V is TRBV5-4; TRBD2 might be the D (5 bases). The CDR3 has 13 residues. CDR1 is SGHNT, CDR2 YYREEE, per germline (reference sequence). The V end lost 4 bases, the J end lost 5 bases, and 13 bases lay between the germline ends.

This clone was picked up a small number of times. V gene TRBV5-1 combines with J gene TRBJ1-1; D not resolved. The V end lost 5 bases, the J end lost 2 bases, and 10 bases lay between the germline ends. Germline CDR1 SGHRS, CDR2 YFSETQ. The CDR3 sequence is 13 residues long. CDR3 residues: CASRITSNTEAFF. Written as DNA, the CDR3 is TGCGCCAGCAGGATTACGAGTAACACTGAAGCTTTCTTT.

The chain has TRBV5-1 and TRBJ1-3; TRBD1 agrees at 8 bases. V lost 4 bases to trimming and J lost 3 bases; unmatched junction nucleotides: 6. CDR1 SGHRS and CDR2 YFSETQ come from the germline V gene. CDR3 length: 15 residues. The chain's CDR3 is CASSTGQGYGNTIYF. The DNA of the CDR3 is TGCGCCAGCAGCACCGGACAGGGTTATGGAAACACCATATATTTT.

Worth noting for this clone: The germline gene is not matched at one end of the junction; a read error may be the cause. The rearrangement links TRBV5-1 to TRBJ2-1, with 8 bases aligning to TRBD1. In germline, CDR1 is SGHRS, CDR2 YFSETQ. This CDR3 is built from 17 residues. The CDR3 region is CARSLGDSRGQGNEQFF. The CDR3 coding sequence is TGCGCCCGCAGCTTGGGGGATTCCAGGGGGCAGGGAAATGAGCAGTTCTTC.

The V and J genes are TRBV14 and TRBJ2-3; 10 bases map to TRBD2. Germline values: CDR1 SGHDN, CDR2 FVKESK. The CDR3 contains 18 residues. The junction had 12 bases not matched to a gene; V was cut back by 0 bases and J by 6 bases. The CDR3 coding sequence is TGTGCCAGCAGCCAAGATTGGCTAGCGGGGGAATTCTTGGATACGCAGTATTTT. As protein: CASSQDWLAGEFLDTQYF.

This chain uses TRBV2 with TRBJ2-7; 7 bases match TRBD1. The CDR3 loop spans 12 amino acids. In germline, CDR1 is SNHLY, CDR2 FYNNEI. Trimming removed 6 bases from V and 6 bases from J; junction bases left unmatched: 5. CDR3 DNA: TGTGCCAGCAGCCTAACAGGGGCCGAGCAGTACTTC. Protein product: CASSLTGAEQYF.

The chain joins TRBV3-1 (or the pseudogene TRBV3-2) to TRBJ2-1; 11 bases agree with TRBD2. The CDR3 length is 13 residues. With V trimmed by 4 bases and J by 10 bases, 3 bases remained unmatched. CDR1 and CDR2 from the germline V gene are LGHDT and YNNKEL (reference sequence). The CDR3 spells CASSPRLAGEQFF. CDR3 bases: TGTGCCAGCAGCCCACGACTAGCGGGGGAGCAGTTCTTC.

The J gene is TRBJ2-5, the V gene TRBV2, with TRBD2 identical over 9 bases. Germline V lookup: CDR1 SNHLY, CDR2 FYNNEI. Trimming removed 5 bases from V and 3 bases from J; junction bases left unmatched: 7. The CDR3 has 15 residues. The DNA of the CDR3 is TGTGCCAGCAGTTTTAGGCCTAGCGGGGAAGAGACCCAGTACTTC. Its protein product is CASSFRPSGEETQYF.

This clone was found a few times. The gene calls are TRBV9 and TRBJ1-4, with a tentative D call TRBD1 (5 bases). The germline V gene encodes CDR1 SGDLS and CDR2 YYNGEE. V lost 7 bases, J lost 8 bases, and 9 bases lay in between. The CDR3 consists of 11 residues. CDR3 amino acids: CASGGGEKLFF. The CDR3 DNA follows: TGTGCCAGCGGTGGGGGGGAAAAACTGTTTTTT.

The V and J genes are TRBV11-2 and TRBJ2-7; 8 bases map to TRBD2. The CDR3 spans 15 residues. Germline assignment: CDR1 SGHAT and CDR2 FQNNGV. Trimming cost V 6 bases and J 1 base; bases outside gene matches: 8. The CDR3: CASRAPGGKSYEQYF. In DNA form, the CDR3 reads TGTGCCAGCAGAGCCCCGGGGGGGAAATCCTACGAGCAGTACTTC.

The gene calls are TRBV28 and TRBJ1-5; D perhaps matches TRBD1 (5 bases). Looked up from germline, CDR1 is MDHEN and CDR2 is SYDVKM. V was pared by 1 base and J by 3 bases, with 7 bases between. The CDR3 sequence is 14 residues long. DNA for the CDR3: TGTGCCAGCAGTTTATTAGGGGCCAATCAGCCCCAGCATTTT. It is translated as CASSLLGANQPQHF.

Only a few counts were recorded for this clone. This chain joins TRBV2 and TRBJ2-1; 8 bases match TRBD2. V gave up 0 bases and J gave up 6 bases; unmatched junction bases: 4. The germline V gene has CDR1 SNHLY and CDR2 FYNNEI. This CDR3 comprises 15 residues. The chain's CDR3 is CASSEARLAGNEQFF. As DNA, the CDR3 is TGTGCCAGCAGTGAAGCGCGCCTAGCGGGCAATGAGCAGTTCTTC.

The chain is built from TRBV7-2 and TRBJ1-2; no definite D call. Per the germline V gene, CDR1 is SGHTA and CDR2 is FQGNSA. The CDR3 loop spans 11 amino acids. V was clipped by 3 bases and J by 6 bases, with 5 bases between them. As DNA, the CDR3 is TGTGCCAGCAGCTTCATCCATGGCTACACCTTC. It specifies CASSFIHGYTF.